The 30 T cell receptor beta chains below were found in one sample sequenced in a study of radiotherapy plus CTLA-4 blockade in lung cancer. The data were produced by immunoSEQ multiplex PCR, yet TCRdb's version contains in-frame clones alone and is incomplete. The sample includes just under 60,000 clones, about 70% of them seen just once. The specimen comprised peripheral blood, sampled from a patient treated with radiotherapy plus ipilimumab. All receptors come from a human donor with non-small cell lung cancer whose response to radiotherapy plus ipilimumab could not be evaluated.

The chain employs TRBV14 and TRBJ2-1, with 14 bases fitting TRBD2. V gave up 6 bases and J gave up 8 bases; unmatched junction bases: 6. The CDR3 covers 15 residues. Germline assignment: CDR1 SGHDN and CDR2 FVKESK. Here the CDR3 DNA reads TGTGCCAGCAGAAGACTAGCGGGGGGGCTGGATGAGCAGTTCTTC. Protein: CASRRLAGGLDEQFF.

This sequence joins TRBV14 and TRBJ2-3; 9 bases line up with TRBD2. Germline V gene sequence: CDR1 SGHDN, CDR2 FVKESK. V shed 4 bases and J 5 bases; nucleotides not matched to a gene: 10. CDR3 size: 16 residues. In nucleotides, the CDR3 is TGTGCCAGCAGCCCGATGTTAGCGGGAGCGAGAGATACGCAGTATTTT. Its translation is CASSPMLAGARDTQYF.

V and J are TRBV6-1 and TRBJ1-5, with D possibly matching TRBD1 (5 bases). Trimming took 6 bases from V and 1 from J, leaving 7 bases between them. Germline assignment: CDR1 MNHNS and CDR2 SASEGT. The CDR3 runs 13 residues. For the CDR3, the DNA is TGTGCCAGCAGCGGGGGGAGCAATCAGCCCCAGCATTTT. Translation: CASSGGSNQPQHF.

In its sample, this clone was seen a few times. The chain has TRBV5-4 and TRBJ1-1; D is ambiguous. V lost 1 base to trimming and J lost 2 bases, with 9 bases between them. The CDR3 runs to 14 residues. Per germline, CDR1 SGHNT and CDR2 YYREEE (reference sequence). CDR3 residues: CASSLPQINTEAFF. For the CDR3, the DNA is TGTGCCAGCAGCTTGCCACAGATAAACACTGAAGCTTTCTTT.

A few counts support this clone. The chain recombines TRBV27 with TRBJ1-6; D might be TRBD1 (6 bases). V was clipped by 6 bases and J by 9 bases, with 15 bases between them. This CDR3 comprises 14 residues. Germline lookup yields CDR1 MNHEY and CDR2 SMNVEV (reference sequence). Here the CDR3 reads CASRQGQGSSPLHF. The CDR3 DNA follows: TGTGCCAGCAGGCAGGGGCAGGGGAGTTCACCCCTCCACTTT.

The rearrangement joins TRBV30 to TRBJ1-4; D not resolved. The germline CDR1 and CDR2 sequences are GTSNPN and SVGIG (reference sequence). The CDR3 covers 14 residues. V gave up 4 bases and J gave up 2 bases, with 11 bases separating them. This CDR3 is CAWTGAATNEKLFF. The CDR3 region has the DNA TGTGCCTGGACAGGAGCGGCGACTAATGAAAAACTGTTTTTT.

The CDR3 spells CASSDTGTGATNEKLFF. CDR3 nucleotide sequence: TGTGCCAGTAGTGATACCGGGACAGGAGCCACTAATGAAAAACTGTTTTTT. The chain uses TRBV19 and TRBJ1-4; 8 nucleotides align to TRBD1. This CDR3 contains 17 residues. V was clipped by 5 bases and J by 2 bases; unmatched bases: 10. Germline CDR1 LNHDA, CDR2 SQIVND (reference sequence). Drawing the rest from reference TRBV19 and TRBJ1-4, the complete variable domain is DGGITQSPKYLFRKEGQNVTLSCEQNLNHDAMYWYRQDPGQGLRLIYYSQIVNDFQKGDIAEGYSVSREKKESFPLTVTSAQKNPTAFYLCASSDTGTGATNEKLFFGSGTQLSVL.

V and J are TRBV4-1 and TRBJ2-7, with D possibly matching TRBD1 (5 bases). This CDR3 comprises 13 residues. Germline V gives CDR1 MGHRA, CDR2 YSYEKL. V was trimmed by 4 bases and J by 1 base, leaving 8 bases between them. The CDR3 region has the DNA TGCGCCAGCAGCCGCACAGGTTCCTACGAGCAGTACTTC. This codes for CASSRTGSYEQYF.

The rearrangement links TRBV27 to TRBJ1-2; perhaps TRBD1 as D (5 bases). The germline gives CDR1 MNHEY, CDR2 SMNVEV (reference sequence). The CDR3 loop spans 14 amino acids. The ends were cut back, 6 bases at V and 2 bases at J, with 13 bases in the middle. The CDR3 sequence: CASRGLGRNYGYTF. The CDR3 DNA is TGTGCCAGCAGGGGACTCGGTCGCAACTATGGCTACACCTTC.

This chain joins TRBV4-1 and TRBJ1-6; no reliable D call. The V gene lost 4 bases and the J gene lost 10 bases, with 29 bases spanning the gap. The CDR3 has 19 amino acids. Germline V lookup: CDR1 MGHRA, CDR2 YSYEKL. Here the CDR3 reads CASSPFPPLGAASGSPLHF. The CDR3 region has the DNA TGCGCCAGCAGCCCTTTTCCTCCGCTTGGTGCGGCGAGCGGATCACCCCTCCACTTT.

V is TRBV2 and J is TRBJ2-7; TRBD1 matches 9 bases. V lost 7 bases and J lost 6; bases outside the gene matches: 4. This CDR3 is 12 amino acids long. The germline CDR1 and CDR2 sequences are SNHLY and FYNNEI. CDR3 DNA: TGTGCCAGCAAGGGACAGGGCGCCGAGCAGTACTTC. Translation gives CASKGQGAEQYF.

The J gene is TRBJ2-3, the V gene TRBV2; possibly TRBD1 for D (6 bases). Deletions cut 8 bases from V and 6 bases from J, with 9 bases between. Germline-derived CDR1 and CDR2 are SNHLY and FYNNEI. The CDR3 has 11 amino acids. Here the CDR3 reads CASERGDTQYF. Here the CDR3 DNA reads TGTGCCAGCGAAAGGGGGGATACGCAGTATTTT. Combining the CDR3 with reference TRBV2 and TRBJ2-3 gives the whole variable domain EPEVTQTPSHQVTQMGQEVILRCVPISNHLYFYWYRQILGQKVEFLVSFYNNEISEKSEIFDDQFSVERPDGSNFTLKIRSTKLEDSAMYFCASERGDTQYFGPGTRLTVL.

Only a few counts were recorded for this clone. The chain uses TRBV15 and TRBJ2-7; D is ambiguous. Germline assignment: CDR1 LNHNV and CDR2 YYDKDF (reference sequence). The germline V and J ends were trimmed by 0 bases and 1 base, with 19 bases remaining between them. CDR3 length equals 18 residues. The CDR3 loop is CATSRDIRRSPGSYEQYF. CDR3 nucleotide sequence: TGTGCCACCAGCAGAGATATAAGGAGAAGCCCCGGTTCCTACGAGCAGTACTTC.

This chain joins TRBV28 and TRBJ2-3, with a tentative D call TRBD1 (5 bases). Germline assignment: CDR1 MDHEN and CDR2 SYDVKM. The V end was cut by 6 bases, the J end by 9 bases, with 10 bases between. This CDR3 contains 11 residues. CDR3 sequence (DNA): TGTGCCAGCAGCAAGGGGTCGACGCAGTATTTT. This translates into CASSKGSTQYF.

This clone was seen a few times. The genes are TRBV6-4 and TRBJ1-6; D is uncertain. Trimming left V 5 bases short and J 4 bases short, with 6 bases between. Germline assignment: CDR1 MRHNA and CDR2 SNTAGT. This CDR3 is 13 amino acids long. For the CDR3, the DNA is TGTGCCAGCAGTTCCCTTTATAATTCACCCCTCCACTTT. This gives the protein CASSSLYNSPLHF.

This clone was seen ten or more times. The rearrangement uses TRBV7-9 and TRBJ1-1; TRBD1 might be the D (6 bases). The CDR3 is 16 residues long. CDR1 SEHNR and CDR2 FQNEAQ come from the germline V gene (reference sequence). The ends were cut back, 0 bases at V and 8 bases at J, with 19 bases in the middle. The CDR3 sequence is CASSLALSDSSLEAFF. The CDR3 DNA reads as TGTGCCAGCAGCTTAGCCCTCTCGGACAGTTCTCTCGAAGCTTTCTTT.

V is TRBV9 and J is TRBJ2-3; TRBD2 aligns across 9 bases. Germline lookup yields CDR1 SGDLS and CDR2 YYNGEE. V dropped 0 bases and J dropped 5; count of bases not matched to a gene: 4. This CDR3 is 15 amino acids long. The CDR3 bases are TGTGCCAGCAGCGTAGTAGCGGGGGTTGGAGATACGCAGTATTTT. Its translation: CASSVVAGVGDTQYF.

The J gene is TRBJ2-1, the V gene TRBV13; D is uncertain. Germline V gene lookup returns CDR1 PRHDT and CDR2 FYEKMQ (reference sequence). CDR3 length: 14 amino acids. The ends were cut back, 1 base at V and 3 bases at J, with 7 bases in the middle. Here the CDR3 DNA reads TGTGCCAGCAGCTTAGATACAGTCTACAATGAGCAGTTCTTC. Its translation is CASSLDTVYNEQFF.

The J gene is TRBJ2-5, the V gene TRBV5-4; D might be TRBD2 (5 bases). Germline CDR1 SGHNT, CDR2 YYREEE (reference sequence). Trimming stripped 4 bases from V and 2 bases from J, with 15 bases between. The CDR3 contains 15 residues. The CDR3: CASSADYGRQETQYF. CDR3 coding DNA: TGTGCCAGCAGCGCCGACTACGGCCGTCAAGAGACCCAGTACTTC.

V and J are TRBV5-1 and TRBJ1-4; a weak D match, TRBD1 (6 bases). V lost 3 bases and J lost 8, with 11 bases in between. The CDR3 has 13 residues. The germline V gene encodes CDR1 SGHRS and CDR2 YFSETQ. The CDR3 nucleotides read TGCGCCAGCAGCTCCAGGGGTCTGGAAAAACTGTTTTTT. This sequence encodes CASSSRGLEKLFF.

The chain combines TRBV7-9 with TRBJ2-7; TRBD1 agrees at 7 bases. The junction had 21 bases not matched to a gene; V was cut back by 5 bases and J by 2 bases. Germline CDR1 is SEHNR and CDR2 is FQNEAQ (reference sequence). CDR3 size: 19 residues. The CDR3 DNA reads TGTGCCAGCAGCCCAGTATTACTTGAAGGGGGCAGGCTGCCCTACGAGCAGTACTTC. This codes for CASSPVLLEGGRLPYEQYF.

This clone was observed a handful of times. This chain uses TRBV9 with TRBJ1-3; 8 bases align to TRBD1. This CDR3 region has 16 residues. The ends lost 9 bases at V and 0 bases at J; junction bases unmatched: 11. Germline assignment: CDR1 SGDLS and CDR2 YYNGEE. In nucleotides, the CDR3 is TGTGCCACCACAAAAATCGGACAGGGCTCTGGAAACACCATATATTTT. Amino acids: CATTKIGQGSGNTIYF. The variable domain in full, with the rest retrieved from reference TRBV9 and TRBJ1-3, is DSGVTQTPKHLITATGQRVTLRCSPRSGDLSVYWYQQSLDQGLQFLIQYYNGEERAKGNILERFSAQQFPDLHSELNLSSLELGDSALYFCATTKIGQGSGNTIYFGEGSWLTVV.

This rearrangement joins TRBV2 to TRBJ1-2; no reliable D call. Trimming left V 2 bases short and J 6 bases short, with 10 bases between. Germline values: CDR1 SNHLY, CDR2 FYNNEI. This CDR3 comprises 13 residues. CDR3 sequence reads: CASSELPGDGYTF. The CDR3 region has the DNA TGTGCCAGCAGTGAATTGCCCGGGGATGGCTACACCTTC. Looking up the rest from reference TRBV2 and TRBJ1-2 gives the full variable domain: EPEVTQTPSHQVTQMGQEVILRCVPISNHLYFYWYRQILGQKVEFLVSFYNNEISEKSEIFDDQFSVERPDGSNFTLKIRSTKLEDSAMYFCASSELPGDGYTFGSGTRLTVV.

The chain recombines TRBV5-1 with TRBJ1-4; D might be TRBD1 (6 bases). The length of the CDR3 is 15 residues. Germline lookup yields CDR1 SGHRS and CDR2 YFSETQ. The germline V and J ends were trimmed by 0 bases and 1 base, with 7 bases remaining between them. This CDR3 reads CASSLATGTNEKLFF. The CDR3 nucleotides are TGCGCCAGCAGCTTGGCGACAGGAACTAATGAAAAACTGTTTTTT.

This clone occurred a few times. V is TRBV7-2 and J is TRBJ2-2; D is undetermined. This CDR3 is 13 amino acids long. Germline V gene sequence: CDR1 SGHTA, CDR2 FQGNSA. V lost 5 bases and J lost 2, with 6 bases in between. CDR3 region: CASSPLNTGELFF. Written as DNA, the CDR3 is TGTGCCAGCAGCCCCCTTAACACCGGGGAGCTGTTTTTT.

This clone was picked up a small number of times. The chain combines TRBV5-4 with TRBJ2-7, with 12 bases lining up with TRBD2. Germline values: CDR1 SGHNT, CDR2 YYREEE (reference sequence). Unmatched junction bases numbered 6, after V lost 2 bases and J lost 6 bases. The CDR3 spans 15 residues. Written as DNA, the CDR3 is TGTGCCAGCAGCTTCTCGACTAGCGGGGGAGGCGAGCAGTACTTC. As protein: CASSFSTSGGGEQYF.

The V and J genes are TRBV29-1 and TRBJ2-7; D may be TRBD2 (5 bases). CDR1 SQVTM and CDR2 ANQGSEA come from the germline V gene. This CDR3 is 13 amino acids long. V shed 4 bases and J shed 0 bases, with 10 bases lying between them. CDR3 DNA: TGCAGCGTTGCAATAGCGAACTCCTACGAGCAGTACTTC. This codes for CSVAIANSYEQYF.

This sequence joins TRBV18 and TRBJ1-4; weak D call: TRBD1 (6 bases). CDR3 length: 15 amino acids. V was clipped by 3 bases and J by 8 bases, with 16 bases between them. Germline CDR1 reads KGHSH; CDR2 reads LQKENI. The CDR3 bases are TGTGCCAGCTCACCGGGCCCAGGGGCGGAAGAAAAACTGTTTTTT. Translated: CASSPGPGAEEKLFF. Filled out from reference TRBV18 and TRBJ1-4, the complete variable domain reads NAGVMQNPRHLVRRRGQEARLRCSPMKGHSHVYWYRQLPEEGLKFMVYLQKENIIDESGMPKERFSAEFPKEGPSILRIQQVVRGDSAAYFCASSPGPGAEEKLFFGSGTQLSVL.

V gene TRBV4-1 combines with J gene TRBJ1-6, with 7 bases identical to TRBD1. Germline trimming cut 1 base from V and 5 bases from J; bases unmatched to any gene: 5. There are 16 residues in the CDR3. The germline gives CDR1 MGHRA, CDR2 YSYEKL. The CDR3 here is CASSQGGQLNNSPLHF. DNA for the CDR3: TGCGCCAGCAGCCAAGGGGGACAGCTCAATAATTCACCCCTCCACTTT.

The chain links TRBV7-3 to TRBJ2-3; D is perhaps TRBD2 (5 bases). Germline assignment: CDR1 SGHTA and CDR2 FQGTGA. The CDR3 is 15 residues long. The V end lost 5 bases, the J end lost 0 bases, and 12 bases lay between the germline ends. Here the CDR3 DNA reads TGTGCCAGCAGCCCGGAGGCGCGAAGCACAGATACGCAGTATTTT. Amino acids: CASSPEARSTDTQYF.